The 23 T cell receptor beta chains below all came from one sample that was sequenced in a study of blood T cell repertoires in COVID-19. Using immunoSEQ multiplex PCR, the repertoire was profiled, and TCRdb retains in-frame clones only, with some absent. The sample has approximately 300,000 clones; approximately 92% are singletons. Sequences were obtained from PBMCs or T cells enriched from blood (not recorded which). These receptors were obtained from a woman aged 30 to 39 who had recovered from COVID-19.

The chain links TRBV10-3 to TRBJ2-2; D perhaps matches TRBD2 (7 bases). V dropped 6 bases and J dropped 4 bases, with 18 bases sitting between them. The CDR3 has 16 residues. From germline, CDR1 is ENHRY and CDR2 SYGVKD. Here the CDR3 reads CAISVGGARRTGELFF. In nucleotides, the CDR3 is TGTGCCATCAGCGTGGGGGGGGCGCGACGCACCGGGGAGCTGTTTTTT.

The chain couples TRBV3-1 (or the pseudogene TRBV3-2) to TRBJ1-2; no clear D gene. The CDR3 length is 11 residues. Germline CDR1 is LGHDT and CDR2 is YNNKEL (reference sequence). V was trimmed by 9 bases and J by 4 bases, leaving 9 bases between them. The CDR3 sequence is CASSYGYGYTF. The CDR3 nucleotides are TGTGCCAGTTCCTACGGCTATGGCTACACCTTC.

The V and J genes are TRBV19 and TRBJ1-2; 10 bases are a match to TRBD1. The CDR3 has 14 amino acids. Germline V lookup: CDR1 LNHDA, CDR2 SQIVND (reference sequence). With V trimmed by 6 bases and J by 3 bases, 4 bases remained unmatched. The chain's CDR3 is CASRRDRGDYGYTF. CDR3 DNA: TGTGCCAGTAGGCGGGACAGGGGTGACTATGGCTACACCTTC. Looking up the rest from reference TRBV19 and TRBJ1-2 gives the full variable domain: DGGITQSPKYLFRKEGQNVTLSCEQNLNHDAMYWYRQDPGQGLRLIYYSQIVNDFQKGDIAEGYSVSREKKESFPLTVTSAQKNPTAFYLCASRRDRGDYGYTFGSGTRLTVV.

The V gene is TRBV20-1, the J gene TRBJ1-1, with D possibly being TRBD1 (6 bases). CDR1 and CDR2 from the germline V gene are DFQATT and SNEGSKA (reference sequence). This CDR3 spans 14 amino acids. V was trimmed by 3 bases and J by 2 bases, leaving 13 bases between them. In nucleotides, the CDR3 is TGCAGTGCTAGTCAGGGGCAGCTTAACACTGAAGCTTTCTTT. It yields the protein CSASQGQLNTEAFF.

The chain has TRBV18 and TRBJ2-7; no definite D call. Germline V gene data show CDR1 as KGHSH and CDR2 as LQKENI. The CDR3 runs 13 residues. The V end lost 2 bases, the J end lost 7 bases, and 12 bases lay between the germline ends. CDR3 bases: TGTGCCAGCTCACCATCTGCCGTCGGGGAGCAGTACTTC. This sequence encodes CASSPSAVGEQYF.

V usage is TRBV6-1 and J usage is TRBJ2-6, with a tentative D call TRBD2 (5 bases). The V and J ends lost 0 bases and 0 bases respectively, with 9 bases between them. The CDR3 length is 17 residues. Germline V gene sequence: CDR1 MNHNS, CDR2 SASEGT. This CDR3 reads CASSEAGRFSGANVLTF. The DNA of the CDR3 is TGTGCCAGCAGTGAAGCGGGGAGATTCTCTGGGGCCAACGTCCTGACTTTC.

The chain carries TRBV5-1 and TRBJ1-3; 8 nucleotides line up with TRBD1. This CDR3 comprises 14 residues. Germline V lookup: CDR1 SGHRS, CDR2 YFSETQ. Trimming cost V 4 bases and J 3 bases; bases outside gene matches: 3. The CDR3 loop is CASSVTGDGNTIYF. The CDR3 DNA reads TGCGCCAGCAGCGTGACAGGGGATGGAAACACCATATATTTT.

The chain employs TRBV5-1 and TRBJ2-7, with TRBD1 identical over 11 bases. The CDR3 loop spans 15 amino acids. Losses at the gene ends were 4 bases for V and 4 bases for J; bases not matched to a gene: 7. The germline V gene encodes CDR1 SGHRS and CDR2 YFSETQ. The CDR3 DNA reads TGCGCCAGCAGCCCCAGGACAGGGGGCTCGTACGAGCAGTACTTC. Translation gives CASSPRTGGSYEQYF.

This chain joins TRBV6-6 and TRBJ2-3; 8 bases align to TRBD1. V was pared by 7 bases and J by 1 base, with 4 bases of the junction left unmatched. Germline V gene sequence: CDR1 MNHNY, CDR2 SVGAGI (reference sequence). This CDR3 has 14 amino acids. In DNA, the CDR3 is TGTGCCAGCATCCCGACAGGGGGCACAGATACGCAGTATTTT. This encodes CASIPTGGTDTQYF.

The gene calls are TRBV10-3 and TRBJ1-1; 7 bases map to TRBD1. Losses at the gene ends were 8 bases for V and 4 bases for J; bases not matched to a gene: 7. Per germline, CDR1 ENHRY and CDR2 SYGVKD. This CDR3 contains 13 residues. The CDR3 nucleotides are TGTGCCATCGAGGGGGCCGTAGGCACTGAAGCTTTCTTT. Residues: CAIEGAVGTEAFF.

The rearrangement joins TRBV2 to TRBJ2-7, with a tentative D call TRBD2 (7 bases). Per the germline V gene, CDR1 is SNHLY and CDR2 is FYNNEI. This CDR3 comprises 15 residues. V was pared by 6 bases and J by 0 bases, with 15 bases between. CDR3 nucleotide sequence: TGTGCCAGCAGAGCCTCGGGGGGCGCCTCCTACGAGCAGTACTTC. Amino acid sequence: CASRASGGASYEQYF. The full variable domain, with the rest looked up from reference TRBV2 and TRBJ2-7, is EPEVTQTPSHQVTQMGQEVILRCVPISNHLYFYWYRQILGQKVEFLVSFYNNEISEKSEIFDDQFSVERPDGSNFTLKIRSTKLEDSAMYFCASRASGGASYEQYFGPGTRLTVT.

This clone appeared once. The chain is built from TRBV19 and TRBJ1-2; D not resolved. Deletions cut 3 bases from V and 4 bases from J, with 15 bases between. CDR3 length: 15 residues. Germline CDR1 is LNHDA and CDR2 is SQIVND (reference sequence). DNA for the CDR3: TGTGCCAGTAGTATTTCCCTGGTGACTACCTATGGCTACACCTTC. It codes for CASSISLVTTYGYTF.

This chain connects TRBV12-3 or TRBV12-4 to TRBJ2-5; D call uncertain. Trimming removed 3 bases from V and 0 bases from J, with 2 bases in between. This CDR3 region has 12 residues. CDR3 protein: CASSFDQETQYF. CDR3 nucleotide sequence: TGTGCCAGCAGTTTCGACCAAGAGACCCAGTACTTC.

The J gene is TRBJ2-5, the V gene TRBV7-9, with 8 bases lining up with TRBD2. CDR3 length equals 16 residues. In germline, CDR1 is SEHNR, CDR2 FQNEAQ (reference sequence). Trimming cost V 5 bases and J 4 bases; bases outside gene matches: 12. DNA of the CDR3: TGTGCCAGCAGCCTTGGGCTAGCGGGCCGTACAGAGACCCAGTACTTC. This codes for CASSLGLAGRTETQYF.

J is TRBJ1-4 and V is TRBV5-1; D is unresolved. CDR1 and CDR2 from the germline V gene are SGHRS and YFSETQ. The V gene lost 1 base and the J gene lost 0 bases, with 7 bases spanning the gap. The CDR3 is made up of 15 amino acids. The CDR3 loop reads CASSLSGATNEKLFF. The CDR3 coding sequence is TGCGCCAGCAGCTTGTCAGGCGCAACTAATGAAAAACTGTTTTTT.

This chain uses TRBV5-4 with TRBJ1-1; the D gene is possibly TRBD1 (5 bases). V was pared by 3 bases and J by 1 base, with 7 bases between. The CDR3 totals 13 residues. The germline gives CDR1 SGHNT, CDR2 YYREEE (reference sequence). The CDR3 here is CASSSDTNTEAFF. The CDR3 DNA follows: TGTGCCAGCAGCTCGGACACGAACACTGAAGCTTTCTTT.

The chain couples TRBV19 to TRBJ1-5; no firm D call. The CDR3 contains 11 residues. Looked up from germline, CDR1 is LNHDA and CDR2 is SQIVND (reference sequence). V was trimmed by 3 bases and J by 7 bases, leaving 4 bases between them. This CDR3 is CASSIGQPQHF. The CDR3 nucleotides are TGTGCCAGTAGTATTGGCCAGCCCCAGCATTTT.

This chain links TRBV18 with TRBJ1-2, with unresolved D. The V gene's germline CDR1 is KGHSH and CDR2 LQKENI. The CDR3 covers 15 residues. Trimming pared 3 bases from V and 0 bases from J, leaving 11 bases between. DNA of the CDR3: TGTGCCAGCTCACCGGGTGCAGGTACTAACTATGGCTACACCTTC. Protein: CASSPGAGTNYGYTF.

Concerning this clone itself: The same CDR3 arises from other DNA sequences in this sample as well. In DNA, the CDR3 is TGTGCCAGCAGTACCGGGACTAGCGGATACAATGAGCAGTTCTTC. Protein sequence: CASSTGTSGYNEQFF. The chain links TRBV27 to TRBJ2-1; 11 nucleotides align to TRBD2. Germline CDR1 MNHEY, CDR2 SMNVEV (reference sequence). This CDR3 has 15 residues. The V segment lost 5 bases and the J segment 4 bases; nucleotides outside the gene matches: 4.

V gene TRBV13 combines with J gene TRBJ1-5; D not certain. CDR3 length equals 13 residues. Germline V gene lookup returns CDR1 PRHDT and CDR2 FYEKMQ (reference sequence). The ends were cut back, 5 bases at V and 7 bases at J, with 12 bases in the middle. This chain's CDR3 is CASSVRGIQPQHF. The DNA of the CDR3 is TGTGCCAGCAGCGTCCGGGGAATACAGCCCCAGCATTTT.

In DNA, the CDR3 is TGTGCCAGCAGCCCCTACGCGGCAGGGGAACAAGAGACCCAGTACTTC. This gives the protein CASSPYAAGEQETQYF. The chain employs TRBV3-1 (or the pseudogene TRBV3-2) and TRBJ2-5, with a tentative D call TRBD1 (6 bases). V lost 4 bases to trimming and J lost 2 bases, with 17 bases between them. Germline values: CDR1 LGHDT, CDR2 YNNKEL (reference sequence). The CDR3 has 16 amino acids.

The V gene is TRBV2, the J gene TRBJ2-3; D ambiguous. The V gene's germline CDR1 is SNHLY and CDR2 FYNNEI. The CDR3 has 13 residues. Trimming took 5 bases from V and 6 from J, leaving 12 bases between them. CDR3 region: CASSFLPGDTQYF. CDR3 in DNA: TGTGCCAGCAGTTTTTTGCCCGGTGATACGCAGTATTTT.

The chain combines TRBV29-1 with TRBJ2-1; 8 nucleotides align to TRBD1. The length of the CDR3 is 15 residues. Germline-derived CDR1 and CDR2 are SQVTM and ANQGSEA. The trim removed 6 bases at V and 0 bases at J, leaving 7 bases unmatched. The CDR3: CSVGDRLGSYNEQFF. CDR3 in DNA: TGCAGCGTGGGGGACAGGTTGGGCTCCTACAATGAGCAGTTCTTC.